This TCR beta chain emerged from a study of PD-1 blockade in classical Hodgkin lymphoma (dated by TCRdb to about 2020). About the full investigation: A peripheral blood immune signature of response to PD-1 blockade in classical Hodgkin lymphoma was defined using TCR beta sequencing and CyTOF. The study at large found these results: Baseline TCR diversity was reported to be lower in newly diagnosed patients than in healthy donors and to be lower still in relapsed/refractory patients. Only a single clinical trial cohort was studied, and what caused the repertoire differences, possibly disease activity or prior therapy, remained undefined.

In regard to this clone: No antigen is known for it. No base quality information exists; no much larger clone differs at one position.

The sample's time point label, in plain terms: newly diagnosed, previously untreated cHL patient sample. Using a Miltenyi CD4+ T cell isolation kit, CD4+ T cells were purified from thawed PBMCs through magnetic negative selection. As a comparison group for the relapsed/refractory trial patients, PBMCs were sequenced from patients with newly diagnosed, previously untreated classical Hodgkin lymphoma. After peripheral blood was drawn into 8 mL Vacutainer Cell Preparation Tubes, PBMCs were isolated by centrifugation and then cryopreserved. Purified CD4+ and CD8+ fractions were prepared only for cases in which an additional PBMC sample was available. Magnetically labelled cells were removed on LS columns in a quadroMACS separator, and the flow-through was retained as the purified fraction. The Qiagen DNeasy kit was used to extract genomic DNA both from unsorted PBMCs and from the negatively selected CD4+ and CD8+ fractions. TCR beta CDR3 regions were amplified by immunoSEQ multiplex PCR using primers annealing to V and J segments. A synthetic immune receptor repertoire was used to minimize amplification bias, and any remaining bias was removed computationally after sequencing. The authors' analysis ran thus. Custom Python scripts were used to quantify repertoire diversity as the Shannon entropy index. Unsorted, CD4+ and CD8+ repertoires were examined separately, except in combined analyses, for which CD4+ and CD8+ sequences were merged in silico. Imported from immuneACCESS, the table was reduced by TCRdb to in-frame sequences with V and J called. These copies leave out some clones; in studies compared against another copy, an unresolved V gene accounts for under half, and the cause of the remainder is not known. The V and J calls and clone size are taken from that table; D and trimming were inferred from the DNA. Present in this sample are about 35,000 clones, roughly 89% of which were seen just once. The ten largest clonotypes hold about 0.22% of the sample.

The specimen was CD4+ T cells from blood. This receptor was obtained from a human donor with classical Hodgkin lymphoma.

The CDR3 protein sequence reads: CASSIQLGEQFF. The DNA reads as follows: TGTGCCAGCAGCATTCAACTGGGTGAGCAGTTCTTC. This chain joins TRBV14 to TRBJ2-1, with the identity of the D gene unclear. CDR1 SGHDN and CDR2 FVKESK are derived from the germline V gene. V gives up 5 bases and J gives up 9 bases, and the segment between their germline ends measures 11 bases. The CDR3 covers 12 residues, taking in both the cysteine and the phenylalanine. Only CDR3 DNA remains: 36 bases, in frame from the first base.